The TCR beta chain under discussion was sequenced for a study of blood T cell repertoires in COVID-19. Study details: COVID-19 samples from acute and convalescent phases originated in the United States, Italy and Spain.

Measured with immunoSEQ multiplex PCR; TCRdb has only the in-frame clones, and not every one. The sample contains under 250,000 clones, 83% of which appear only once. With 3 bases removed from V and 6 bases from J, the gap between germline ends came to 5 bases. Germline V CDR1 and CDR2: MDHEN, SYDVKM. The CDR3 contains 12 residues. The receptor was isolated from a human donor in a cohort sampled during active COVID-19. Sequencing was performed on peripheral blood. The gene calls are TRBV28 and TRBJ2-2; D not resolved. DNA for the CDR3: TGTGCCAGCAGTTTTCTCCCCGGGGAGCTGTTTTTT. Its protein product is CASSFLPGELFF.